Sequencing of this T cell receptor (beta chain) was carried out in a study of blood T cell repertoires in COVID-19. Study overall: Samples came from the United States, Italy and Spain, spanning acute and convalescent COVID-19.

In the original workflow: The authors estimated nucleated cell counts from reference gene primer amplification. Measured with immunoSEQ multiplex PCR; TCRdb has only the in-frame clones, and not every one. Clone size and V and J calls were adopted from that table, with D and trimming inferred from the DNA. The data show over 150,000 clones, about 75% seen once. The length of the CDR3 is 18 residues. The trim removed 5 bases at V and 7 bases at J, leaving 14 bases unmatched. Looked up from germline, CDR1 is MNHEY and CDR2 is SMNVEV (reference sequence). Sequencing used peripheral blood. The receptor comes from a woman aged 65 to 85 with acute or convalescent COVID-19. The rearrangement links TRBV27 to TRBJ2-2; the match to TRBD1 covers 12 bases. The CDR3 protein is CASSPGQGAGLGGGELFF. DNA for the CDR3: TGTGCCAGCAGTCCGGGACAGGGGGCAGGTCTCGGCGGCGGGGAGCTGTTTTTT.